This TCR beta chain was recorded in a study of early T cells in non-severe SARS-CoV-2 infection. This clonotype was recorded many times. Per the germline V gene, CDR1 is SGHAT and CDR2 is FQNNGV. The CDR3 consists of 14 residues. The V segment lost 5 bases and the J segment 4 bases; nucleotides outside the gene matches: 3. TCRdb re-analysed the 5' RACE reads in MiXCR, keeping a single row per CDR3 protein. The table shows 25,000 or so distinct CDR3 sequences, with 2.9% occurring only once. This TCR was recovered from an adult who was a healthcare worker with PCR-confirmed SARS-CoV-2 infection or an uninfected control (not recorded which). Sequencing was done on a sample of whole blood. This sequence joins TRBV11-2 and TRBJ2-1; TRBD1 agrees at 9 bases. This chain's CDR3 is CASSAGQGYNEQFF. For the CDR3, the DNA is TGTGCCAGCAGCGCAGGACAGGGGTACAATGAGCAGTTCTTC.